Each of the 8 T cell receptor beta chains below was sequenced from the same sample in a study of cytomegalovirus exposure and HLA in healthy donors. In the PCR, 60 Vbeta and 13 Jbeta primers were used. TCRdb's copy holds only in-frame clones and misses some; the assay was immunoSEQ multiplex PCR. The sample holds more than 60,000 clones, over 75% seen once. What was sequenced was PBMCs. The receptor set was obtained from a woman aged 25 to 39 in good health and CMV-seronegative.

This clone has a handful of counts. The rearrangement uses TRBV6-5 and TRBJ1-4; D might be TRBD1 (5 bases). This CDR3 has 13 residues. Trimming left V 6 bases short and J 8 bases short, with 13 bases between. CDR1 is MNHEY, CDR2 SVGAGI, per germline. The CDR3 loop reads CASRALTAEKLFF. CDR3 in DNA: TGTGCCAGCAGAGCCTTGACAGCCGAAAAACTGTTTTTT.

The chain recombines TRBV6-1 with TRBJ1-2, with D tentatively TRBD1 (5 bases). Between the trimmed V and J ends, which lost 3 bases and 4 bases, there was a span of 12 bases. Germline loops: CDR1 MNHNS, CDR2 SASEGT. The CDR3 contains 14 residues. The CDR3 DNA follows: TGTGCCAGCAGTGAGAGTAGAAGGGGCTATGGCTACACCTTC. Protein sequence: CASSESRRGYGYTF.

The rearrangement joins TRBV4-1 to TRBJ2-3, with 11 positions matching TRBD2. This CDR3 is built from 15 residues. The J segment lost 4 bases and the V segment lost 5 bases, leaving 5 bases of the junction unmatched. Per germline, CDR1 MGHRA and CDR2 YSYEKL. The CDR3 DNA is TGCGCCAGCAGCGGCACTAGCGGGAGCGCAGATACGCAGTATTTT. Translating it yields CASSGTSGSADTQYF.

The CDR3 loop reads CASSVSGGGDEQFF. CDR3 in DNA: TGTGCCAGCAGCGTTAGCGGGGGAGGCGATGAGCAGTTCTTC. The V and J genes are TRBV9 and TRBJ2-1, with 9 bases that match TRBD2. The junction had 5 bases not matched to a gene; V was cut back by 2 bases and J by 8 bases. The CDR3 runs 14 residues. Germline lookup yields CDR1 SGDLS and CDR2 YYNGEE. Drawing the rest from reference TRBV9 and TRBJ2-1, the complete variable domain is DSGVTQTPKHLITATGQRVTLRCSPRSGDLSVYWYQQSLDQGLQFLIQYYNGEERAKGNILERFSAQQFPDLHSELNLSSLELGDSALYFCASSVSGGGDEQFFGPGTRLTVL.

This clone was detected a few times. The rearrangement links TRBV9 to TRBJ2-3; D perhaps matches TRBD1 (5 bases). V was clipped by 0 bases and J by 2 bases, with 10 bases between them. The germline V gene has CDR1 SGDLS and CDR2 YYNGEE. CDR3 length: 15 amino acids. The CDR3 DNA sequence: TGTGCCAGCAGCGTAGACTGGACACCCACAGATACGCAGTATTTT. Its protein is CASSVDWTPTDTQYF.

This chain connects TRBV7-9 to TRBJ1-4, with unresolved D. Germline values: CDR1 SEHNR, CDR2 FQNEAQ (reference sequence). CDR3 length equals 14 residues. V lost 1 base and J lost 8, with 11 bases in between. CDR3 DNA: TGTGCCAGCAGCTTAGAGAGGACTCGGGAAAAACTGTTTTTT. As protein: CASSLERTREKLFF.

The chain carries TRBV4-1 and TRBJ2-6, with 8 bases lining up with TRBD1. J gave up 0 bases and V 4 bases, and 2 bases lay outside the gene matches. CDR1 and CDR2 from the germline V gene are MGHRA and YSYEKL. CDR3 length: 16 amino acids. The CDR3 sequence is CASSPGQGSGANVLTF. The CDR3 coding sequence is TGCGCCAGCAGCCCCGGACAGGGCTCTGGGGCCAACGTCCTGACTTTC.

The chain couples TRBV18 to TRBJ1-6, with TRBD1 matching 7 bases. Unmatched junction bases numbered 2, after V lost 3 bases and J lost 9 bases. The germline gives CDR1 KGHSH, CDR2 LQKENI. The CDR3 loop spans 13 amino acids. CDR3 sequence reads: CASSPRQGSPLHF. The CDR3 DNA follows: TGTGCCAGCTCACCCAGACAGGGTTCACCCCTCCACTTT.